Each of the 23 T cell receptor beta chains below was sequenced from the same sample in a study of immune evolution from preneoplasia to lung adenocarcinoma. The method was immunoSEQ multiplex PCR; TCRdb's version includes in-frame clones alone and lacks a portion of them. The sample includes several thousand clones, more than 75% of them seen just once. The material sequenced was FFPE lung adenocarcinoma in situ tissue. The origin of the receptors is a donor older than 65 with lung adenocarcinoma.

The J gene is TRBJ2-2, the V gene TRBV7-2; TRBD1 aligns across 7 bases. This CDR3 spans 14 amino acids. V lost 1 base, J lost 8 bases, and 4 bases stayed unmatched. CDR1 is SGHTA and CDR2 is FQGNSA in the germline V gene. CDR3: CASSLDTGVGELFF. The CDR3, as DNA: TGTGCCAGCAGCTTAGATACAGGGGTAGGGGAGCTGTTTTTT.

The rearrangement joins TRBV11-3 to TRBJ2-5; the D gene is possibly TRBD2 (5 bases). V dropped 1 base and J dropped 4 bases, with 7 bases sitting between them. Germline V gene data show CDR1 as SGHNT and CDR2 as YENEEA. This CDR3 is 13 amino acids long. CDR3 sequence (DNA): TGTGCCAGCAGCTTAGTTCGGGGAGAGACCCAGTACTTC. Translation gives CASSLVRGETQYF.

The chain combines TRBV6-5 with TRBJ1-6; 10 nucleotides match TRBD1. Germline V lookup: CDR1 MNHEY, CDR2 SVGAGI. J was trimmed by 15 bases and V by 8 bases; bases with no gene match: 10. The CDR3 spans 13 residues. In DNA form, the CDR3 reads TGTGCCAGCGGCAGATTGTGGACAGGGGGCCTCCACTTT. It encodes CASGRLWTGGLHF.

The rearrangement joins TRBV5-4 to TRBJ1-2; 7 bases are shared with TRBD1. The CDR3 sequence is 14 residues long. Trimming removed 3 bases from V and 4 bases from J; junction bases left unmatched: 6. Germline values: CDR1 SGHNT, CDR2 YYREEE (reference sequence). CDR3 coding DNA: TGTGCCAGCAGCTCTGAGGGGGCTATCTATGGCTACACCTTC. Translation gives CASSSEGAIYGYTF.

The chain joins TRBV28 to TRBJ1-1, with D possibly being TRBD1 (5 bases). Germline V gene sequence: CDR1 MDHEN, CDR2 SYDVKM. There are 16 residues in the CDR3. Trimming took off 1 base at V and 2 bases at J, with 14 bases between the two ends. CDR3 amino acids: CASSLFGGAGNTEAFF. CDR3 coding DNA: TGTGCCAGCAGTTTATTCGGAGGGGCAGGCAACACTGAAGCTTTCTTT.

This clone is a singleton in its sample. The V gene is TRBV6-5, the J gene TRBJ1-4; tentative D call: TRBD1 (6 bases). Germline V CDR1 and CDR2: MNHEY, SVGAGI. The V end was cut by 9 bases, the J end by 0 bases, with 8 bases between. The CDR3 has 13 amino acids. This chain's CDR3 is CARRQATNEKLFF. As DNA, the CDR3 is TGTGCCAGGAGACAGGCAACTAATGAAAAACTGTTTTTT.

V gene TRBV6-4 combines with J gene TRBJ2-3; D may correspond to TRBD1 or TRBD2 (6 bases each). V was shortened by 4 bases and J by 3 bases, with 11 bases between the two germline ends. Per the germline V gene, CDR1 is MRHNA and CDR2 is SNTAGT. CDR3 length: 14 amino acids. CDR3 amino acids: CASSAGGGTDTQYF. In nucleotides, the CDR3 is TGTGCCAGCAGTGCCGGGGGCGGGACAGATACGCAGTATTTT.

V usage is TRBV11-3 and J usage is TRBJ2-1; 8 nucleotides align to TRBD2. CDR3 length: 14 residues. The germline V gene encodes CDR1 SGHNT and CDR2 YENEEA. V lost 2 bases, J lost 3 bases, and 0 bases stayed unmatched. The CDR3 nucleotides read TGTGCCAGCAGCTTAAGCGGGAGCTACAATGAGCAGTTCTTC. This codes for CASSLSGSYNEQFF.

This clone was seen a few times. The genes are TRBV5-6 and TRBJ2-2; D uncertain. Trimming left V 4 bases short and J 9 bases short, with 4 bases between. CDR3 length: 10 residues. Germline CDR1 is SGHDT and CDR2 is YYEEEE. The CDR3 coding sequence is TGTGCCAGCAGCCCGCGGGAGCTGTTTTTT. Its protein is CASSPRELFF.

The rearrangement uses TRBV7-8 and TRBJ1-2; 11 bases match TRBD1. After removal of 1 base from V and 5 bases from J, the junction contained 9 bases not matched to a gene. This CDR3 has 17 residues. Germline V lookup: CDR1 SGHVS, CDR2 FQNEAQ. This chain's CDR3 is CASSLVDRGLRGYGYTF. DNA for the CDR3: TGTGCCAGCAGCTTAGTGGACAGGGGGCTTAGAGGTTATGGCTACACCTTC.

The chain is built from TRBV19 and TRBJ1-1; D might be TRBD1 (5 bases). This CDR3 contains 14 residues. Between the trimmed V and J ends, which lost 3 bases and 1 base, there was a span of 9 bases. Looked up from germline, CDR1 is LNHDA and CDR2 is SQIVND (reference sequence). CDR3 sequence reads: CASSIGTENTEAFF. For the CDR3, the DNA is TGTGCCAGTAGTATTGGGACGGAGAACACTGAAGCTTTCTTT.

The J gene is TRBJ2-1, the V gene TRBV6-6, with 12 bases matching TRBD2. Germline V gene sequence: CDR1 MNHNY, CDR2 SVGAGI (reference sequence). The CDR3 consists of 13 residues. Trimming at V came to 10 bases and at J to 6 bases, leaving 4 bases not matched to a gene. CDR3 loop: CATRLAGANEQFF. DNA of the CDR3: TGTGCCACTAGACTAGCGGGGGCCAATGAGCAGTTCTTC.

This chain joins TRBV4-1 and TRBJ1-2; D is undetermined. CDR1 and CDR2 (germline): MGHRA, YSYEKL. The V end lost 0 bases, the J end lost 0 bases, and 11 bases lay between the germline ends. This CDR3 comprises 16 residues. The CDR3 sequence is CASSQEPHSANYGYTF. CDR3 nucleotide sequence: TGCGCCAGCAGCCAAGAACCCCATTCAGCTAACTATGGCTACACCTTC.

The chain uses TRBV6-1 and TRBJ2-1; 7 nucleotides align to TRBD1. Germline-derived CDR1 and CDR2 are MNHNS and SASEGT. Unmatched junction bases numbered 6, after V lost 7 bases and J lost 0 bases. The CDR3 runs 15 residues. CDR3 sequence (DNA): TGTGCCAGCACCCCCTGGGACAGCTCCTACAATGAGCAGTTCTTC. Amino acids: CASTPWDSSYNEQFF.

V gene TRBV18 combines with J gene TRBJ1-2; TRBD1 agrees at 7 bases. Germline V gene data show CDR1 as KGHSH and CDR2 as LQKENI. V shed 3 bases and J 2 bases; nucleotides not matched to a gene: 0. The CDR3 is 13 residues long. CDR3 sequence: CASSPGQNYGYTF. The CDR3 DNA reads TGTGCCAGCTCACCGGGACAGAACTATGGCTACACCTTC.

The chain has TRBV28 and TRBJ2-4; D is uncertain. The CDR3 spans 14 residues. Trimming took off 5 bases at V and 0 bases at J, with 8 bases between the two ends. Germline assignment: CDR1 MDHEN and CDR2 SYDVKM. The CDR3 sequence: CASSPDLAKNIQYF. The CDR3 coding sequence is TGTGCCAGCAGTCCCGATCTAGCCAAAAACATTCAGTACTTC. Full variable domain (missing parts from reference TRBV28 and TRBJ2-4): DVKVTQSSRYLVKRTGEKVFLECVQDMDHENMFWYRQDPGLGLRLIYFSYDVKMKEKGDIPEGYSVSREKKERFSLILESASTNQTSMYLCASSPDLAKNIQYFGAGTRLSVL.

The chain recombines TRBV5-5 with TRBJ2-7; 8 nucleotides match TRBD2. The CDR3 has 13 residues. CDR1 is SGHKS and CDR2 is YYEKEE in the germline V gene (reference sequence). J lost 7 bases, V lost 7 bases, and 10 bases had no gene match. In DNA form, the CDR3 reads TGTGCCAGCTCGGCTAGCGGGCGTAGGGAGCAGTACTTC. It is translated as CASSASGRREQYF.

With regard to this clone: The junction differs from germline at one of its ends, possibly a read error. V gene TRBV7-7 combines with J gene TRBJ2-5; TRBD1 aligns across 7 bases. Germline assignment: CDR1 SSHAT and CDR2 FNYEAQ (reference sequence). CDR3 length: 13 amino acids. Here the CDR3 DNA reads TGTGCTAGCAGCTCTGACAGGGAAGAGACCCAGTACTTC. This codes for CASSSDREETQYF.

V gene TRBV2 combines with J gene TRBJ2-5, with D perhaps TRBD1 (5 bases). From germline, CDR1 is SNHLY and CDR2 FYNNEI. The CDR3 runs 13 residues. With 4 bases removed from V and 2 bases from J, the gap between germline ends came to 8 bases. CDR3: CASSVGQQETQYF. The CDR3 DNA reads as TGTGCCAGCAGTGTGGGGCAGCAAGAGACCCAGTACTTC.

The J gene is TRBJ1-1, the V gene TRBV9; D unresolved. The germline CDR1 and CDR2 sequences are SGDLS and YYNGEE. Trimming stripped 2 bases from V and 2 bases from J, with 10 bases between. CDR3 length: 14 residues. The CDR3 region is CASSVRPGNTEAFF. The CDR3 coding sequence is TGTGCCAGCAGCGTCCGACCCGGTAACACTGAAGCTTTCTTT.

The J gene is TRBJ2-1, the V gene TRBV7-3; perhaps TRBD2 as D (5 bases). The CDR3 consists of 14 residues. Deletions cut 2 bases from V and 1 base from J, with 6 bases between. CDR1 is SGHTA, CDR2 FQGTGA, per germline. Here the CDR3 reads CASSLEGSYNEQFF. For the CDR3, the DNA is TGTGCCAGCAGCTTAGAGGGTTCCTACAATGAGCAGTTCTTC.

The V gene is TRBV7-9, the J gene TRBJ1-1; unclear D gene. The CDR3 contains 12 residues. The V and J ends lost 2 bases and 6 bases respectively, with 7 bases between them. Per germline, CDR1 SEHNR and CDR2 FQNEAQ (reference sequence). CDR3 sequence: CASSLSKSEAFF. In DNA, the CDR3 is TGTGCCAGCAGCTTATCAAAGTCTGAAGCTTTCTTT.

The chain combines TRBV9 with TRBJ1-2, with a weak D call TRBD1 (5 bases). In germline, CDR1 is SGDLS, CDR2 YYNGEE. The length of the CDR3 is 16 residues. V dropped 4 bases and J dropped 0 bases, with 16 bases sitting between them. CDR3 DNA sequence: TGTGCCAGCAGCCCCGAAAGAGGGGCGGCTAACTATGGCTACACCTTC. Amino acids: CASSPERGAANYGYTF.